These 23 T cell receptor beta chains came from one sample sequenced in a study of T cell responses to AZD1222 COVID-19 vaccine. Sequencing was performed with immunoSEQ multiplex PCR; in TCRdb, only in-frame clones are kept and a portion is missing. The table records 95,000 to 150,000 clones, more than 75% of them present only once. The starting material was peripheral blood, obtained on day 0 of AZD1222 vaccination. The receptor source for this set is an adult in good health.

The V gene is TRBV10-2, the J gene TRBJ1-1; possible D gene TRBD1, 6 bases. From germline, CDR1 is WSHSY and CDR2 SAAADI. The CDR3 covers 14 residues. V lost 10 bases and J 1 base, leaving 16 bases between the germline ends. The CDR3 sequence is CATQELGGNTEAFF. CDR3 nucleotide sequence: TGCGCCACCCAAGAGCTAGGGGGGAACACTGAAGCTTTCTTT.

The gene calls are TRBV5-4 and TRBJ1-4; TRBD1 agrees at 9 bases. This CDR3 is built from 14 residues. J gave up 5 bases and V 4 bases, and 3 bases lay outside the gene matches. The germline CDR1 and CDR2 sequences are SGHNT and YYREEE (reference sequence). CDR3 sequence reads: CASSTGGANEKLFF. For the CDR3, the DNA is TGTGCCAGCAGCACAGGGGGCGCAAATGAAAAACTGTTTTTT.

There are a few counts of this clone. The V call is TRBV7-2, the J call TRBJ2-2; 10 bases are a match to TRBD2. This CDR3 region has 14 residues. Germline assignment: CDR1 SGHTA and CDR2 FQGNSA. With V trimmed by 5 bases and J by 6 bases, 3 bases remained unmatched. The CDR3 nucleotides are TGTGCCAGCAGCGGAGGGACTAGCGCCGGGGAGCTGTTTTTT. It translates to CASSGGTSAGELFF.

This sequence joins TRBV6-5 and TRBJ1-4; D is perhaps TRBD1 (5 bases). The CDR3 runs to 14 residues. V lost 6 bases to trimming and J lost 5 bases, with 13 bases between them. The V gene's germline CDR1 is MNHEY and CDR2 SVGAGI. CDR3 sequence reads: CASRLGQANEKLFF. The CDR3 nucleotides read TGTGCCAGCAGGTTGGGGCAGGCAAATGAAAAACTGTTTTTT.

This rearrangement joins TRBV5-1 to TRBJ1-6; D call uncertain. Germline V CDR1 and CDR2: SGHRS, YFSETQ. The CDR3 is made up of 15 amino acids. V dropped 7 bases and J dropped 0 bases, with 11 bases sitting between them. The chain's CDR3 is CASRVLSSYNSPLHF. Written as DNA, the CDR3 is TGCGCCAGCCGAGTCCTCAGCTCCTATAATTCACCCCTCCACTTT.

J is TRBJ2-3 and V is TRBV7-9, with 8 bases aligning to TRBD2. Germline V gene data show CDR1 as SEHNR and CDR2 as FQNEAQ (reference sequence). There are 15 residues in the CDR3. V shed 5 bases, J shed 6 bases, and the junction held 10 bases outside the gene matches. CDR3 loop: CASSPRSGGADTQYF. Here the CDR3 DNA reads TGTGCCAGCAGCCCGCGGAGCGGGGGCGCGGATACGCAGTATTTT.

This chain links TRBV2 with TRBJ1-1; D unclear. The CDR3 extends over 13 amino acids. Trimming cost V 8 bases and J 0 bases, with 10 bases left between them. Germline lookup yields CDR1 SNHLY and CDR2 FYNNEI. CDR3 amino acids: CASSRRMNTEAFF. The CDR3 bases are TGTGCCAGCTCGAGGCGCATGAACACTGAAGCTTTCTTT.

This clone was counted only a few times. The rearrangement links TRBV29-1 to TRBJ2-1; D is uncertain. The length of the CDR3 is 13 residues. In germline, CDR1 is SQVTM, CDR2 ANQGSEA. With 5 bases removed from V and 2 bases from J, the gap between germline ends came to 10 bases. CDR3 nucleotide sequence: TGCAGCGTTATGTGGGCAGCCTACAATGAGCAGTTCTTC. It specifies CSVMWAAYNEQFF.

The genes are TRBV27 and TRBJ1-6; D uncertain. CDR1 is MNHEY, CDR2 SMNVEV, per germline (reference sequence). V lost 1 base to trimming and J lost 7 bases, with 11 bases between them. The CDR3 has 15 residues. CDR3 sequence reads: CASSLLFPGNSPLHF. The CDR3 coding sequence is TGTGCCAGCAGTTTATTATTCCCGGGGAATTCACCCCTCCACTTT.

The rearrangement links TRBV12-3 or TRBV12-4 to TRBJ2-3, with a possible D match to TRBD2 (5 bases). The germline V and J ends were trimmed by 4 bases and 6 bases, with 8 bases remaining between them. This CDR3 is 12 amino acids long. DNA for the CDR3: TGTGCCAGCAGTTCAAAGCGGGATACGCAGTATTTT. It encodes CASSSKRDTQYF.

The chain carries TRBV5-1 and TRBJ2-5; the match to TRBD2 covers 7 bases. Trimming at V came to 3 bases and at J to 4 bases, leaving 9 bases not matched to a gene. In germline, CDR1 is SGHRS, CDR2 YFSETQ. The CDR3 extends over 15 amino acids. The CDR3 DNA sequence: TGCGCCAGCAGCTATGCGGGGGACCAAGGAGAGACCCAGTACTTC. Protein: CASSYAGDQGETQYF.

The CDR3: CASSLDPGPNTGELFF. The CDR3 DNA sequence: TGTGCCAGCAGCCTGGACCCGGGGCCAAACACCGGGGAGCTGTTTTTT. The chain uses TRBV5-5 and TRBJ2-2, with D possibly called TRBD1 or TRBD2 (5 bases each). The CDR3 covers 16 residues. In germline, CDR1 is SGHKS, CDR2 YYEKEE (reference sequence). The V end was cut by 4 bases, the J end by 2 bases, with 15 bases between.

The CDR3 coding sequence is TGTGCCAGTCGGGGGCCCTCCTACAATGAGCAGTTCTTC. The encoded protein is CASRGPSYNEQFF. The chain has TRBV12-3 or TRBV12-4 and TRBJ2-1; tentatively, D is TRBD1 or TRBD2 (6 bases each). With 9 bases removed from V and 0 bases from J, the gap between germline ends came to 9 bases. This CDR3 is built from 13 residues.

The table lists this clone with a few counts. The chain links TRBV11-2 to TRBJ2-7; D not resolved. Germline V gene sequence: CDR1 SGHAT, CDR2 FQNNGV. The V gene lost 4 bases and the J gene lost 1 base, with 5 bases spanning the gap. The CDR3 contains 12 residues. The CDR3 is CASSSYSYEQYF. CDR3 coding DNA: TGTGCCAGCAGCTCGTATTCCTACGAGCAGTACTTC.

In DNA, the CDR3 is TGTGCCAGCAGCCCACCGGGCCCAGTAAGGACTGAAGCTTTCTTT. Translation gives CASSPPGPVRTEAFF. The V call is TRBV2, the J call TRBJ1-1; D is unresolved. CDR1 and CDR2 from the germline V gene are SNHLY and FYNNEI. The CDR3 loop spans 15 amino acids. The germline V and J ends were trimmed by 6 bases and 5 bases, with 19 bases remaining between them.

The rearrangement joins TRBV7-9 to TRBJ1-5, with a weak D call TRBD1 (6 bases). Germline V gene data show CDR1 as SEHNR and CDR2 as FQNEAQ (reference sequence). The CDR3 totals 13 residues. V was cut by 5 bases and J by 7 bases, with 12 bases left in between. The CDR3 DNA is TGTGCCAGCAGCCGAGGGGGGAGCCAGCCCCAGCATTTT. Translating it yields CASSRGGSQPQHF.

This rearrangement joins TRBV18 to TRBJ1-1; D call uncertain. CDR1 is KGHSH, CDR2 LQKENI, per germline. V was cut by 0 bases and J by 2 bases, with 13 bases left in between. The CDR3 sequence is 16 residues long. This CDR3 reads CASSPPVRILNTEAFF. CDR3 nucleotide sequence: TGTGCCAGCTCACCACCTGTACGGATACTCAACACTGAAGCTTTCTTT.

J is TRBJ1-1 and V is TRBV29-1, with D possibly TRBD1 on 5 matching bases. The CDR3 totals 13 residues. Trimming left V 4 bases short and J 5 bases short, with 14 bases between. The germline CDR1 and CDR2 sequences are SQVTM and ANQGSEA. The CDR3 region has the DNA TGCAGCGTTGGGGGGAGGTGGGATACTGAAGCTTTCTTT. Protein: CSVGGRWDTEAFF.

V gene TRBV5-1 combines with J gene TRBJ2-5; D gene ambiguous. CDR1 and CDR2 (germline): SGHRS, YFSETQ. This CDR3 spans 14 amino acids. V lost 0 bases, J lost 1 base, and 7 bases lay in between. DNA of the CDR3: TGCGCCAGCAGCTTGGTTGGGGTCCAAGAGACCCAGTACTTC. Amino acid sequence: CASSLVGVQETQYF.

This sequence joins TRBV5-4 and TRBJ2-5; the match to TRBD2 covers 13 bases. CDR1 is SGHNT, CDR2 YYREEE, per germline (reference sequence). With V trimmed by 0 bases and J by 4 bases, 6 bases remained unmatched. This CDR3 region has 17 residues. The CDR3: CASSLGTSGGLLETQYF. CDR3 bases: TGTGCCAGCAGCTTGGGGACTAGCGGGGGTCTCCTAGAGACCCAGTACTTC.

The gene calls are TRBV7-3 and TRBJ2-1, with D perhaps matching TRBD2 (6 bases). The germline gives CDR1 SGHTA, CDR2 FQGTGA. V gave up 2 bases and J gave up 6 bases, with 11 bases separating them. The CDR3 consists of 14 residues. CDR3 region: CASSLSGTSNEQFF. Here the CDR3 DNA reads TGTGCCAGCAGCTTATCGGGGACTTCCAATGAGCAGTTCTTC. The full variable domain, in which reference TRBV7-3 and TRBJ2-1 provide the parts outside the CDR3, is GAGVSQTPSNKVTEKGKYVELRCDPISGHTALYWYRQSLGQGPEFLIYFQGTGAADDSGLPNDRFFAVRPEGSVSTLKIQRTERGDSAVYLCASSLSGTSNEQFFGPGTRLTVL.

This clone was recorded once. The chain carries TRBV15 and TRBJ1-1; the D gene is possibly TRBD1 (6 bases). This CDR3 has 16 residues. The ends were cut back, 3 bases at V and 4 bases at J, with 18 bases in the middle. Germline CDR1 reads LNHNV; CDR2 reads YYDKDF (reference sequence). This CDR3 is CATSRRGNRGATEAFF. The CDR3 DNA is TGTGCCACCAGCAGGAGGGGAAATAGGGGGGCCACTGAAGCTTTCTTT.

The CDR3 loop reads CASSRDSGNQPQHF. The CDR3 DNA sequence: TGCGCCAGCAGCCGAGACAGTGGCAATCAGCCCCAGCATTTT. The chain combines TRBV5-1 with TRBJ1-5; a weak D match, TRBD1 (5 bases). The CDR3 sequence is 14 residues long. V was pared by 4 bases and J by 2 bases, with 10 bases between. Germline V gene data show CDR1 as SGHRS and CDR2 as YFSETQ.